The 25 T cell receptor beta chains presented below share a single source sample, sequenced in a study of monozygotic twins with inflammatory bowel disease. TCRdb reprocessed the 5' RACE reads and reports one entry per CDR3 protein, with no DNA. Recorded here are 300,000 to 400,000 distinct CDR3 sequences; the top ten clones represent 2% to 3%. Sequencing was carried out using blood. All receptors derive from a human donor with ulcerative colitis or Crohn's disease, or a healthy co-twin of an affected twin (not recorded which).

The chain employs TRBV9 and TRBJ2-4; TCRdb designates TRBD2, a call that cannot be tested without DNA. CDR1 is SGDLS and CDR2 is YYNGEE in the germline V gene. The CDR3 is 13 residues long. The CDR3 is CASSPRTSGDQYF.

This chain uses TRBV5-1 with TRBJ2-3; the TRBD1 assignment by TCRdb is unverifiable without DNA. Germline V gene lookup returns CDR1 SGHRS and CDR2 YFSETQ. The CDR3 is 16 residues long. The CDR3 spells CASSLEAGHSTDTQYF.

The chain employs TRBV4-3 and TRBJ2-7; TCRdb designates TRBD2, a call that cannot be tested without DNA. The CDR3 spans 18 residues. CDR1 is LGHNA, CDR2 YSLEER, per germline. CDR3 loop: CASSQEFGGTRTRYEQYF.

V and J are TRBV4-3 and TRBJ2-3; TCRdb proposes TRBD2, but this gene call is untestable without DNA. The germline V gene has CDR1 LGHNA and CDR2 YSLEER. The CDR3 spans 14 residues. This chain's CDR3 is CASSPRLSGDTQYF.

The chain joins TRBV12-3 or TRBV12-4 to TRBJ1-2; TCRdb picks TRBD1, but there is no DNA to check that call. The CDR3 runs 13 residues. CDR3 region: CASSTGTGNGYTF.

The CDR3 protein is CATSRWDRENEQYF. The chain couples TRBV15 to TRBJ2-7; TCRdb indicates TRBD1, and absent DNA this call remains unverified. The CDR3 sequence is 14 residues long. Per germline, CDR1 LNHNV and CDR2 YYDKDF (reference sequence).

The chain is built from TRBV7-6 and TRBJ2-3; TCRdb's D call of TRBD2 is untestable without DNA. CDR1 and CDR2 (germline): SGHVS, FNYEAQ. CDR3 length equals 14 residues. CDR3 in amino acids: CASSLEGVIDTQYF.

V and J are TRBV18 and TRBJ2-4; TCRdb designates TRBD1, a call that cannot be tested without DNA. Per the germline V gene, CDR1 is KGHSH and CDR2 is LQKENI. The CDR3 runs 14 residues. This CDR3 is CASSPTGRSNIQYF.

The V gene is TRBV28, the J gene TRBJ1-2. CDR1 and CDR2 from the germline V gene are MDHEN and SYDVKM. The CDR3 runs to 14 residues. CDR3 amino acids: CASSQPGPDYGYTF.

This chain uses TRBV2 with TRBJ1-6; TCRdb calls TRBD1, which cannot be checked without DNA. The CDR3 contains 14 residues. Germline values: CDR1 SNHLY, CDR2 FYNNEI. The CDR3 reads CASSERQVETPLHF.

The chain employs TRBV11-2 and TRBJ2-2. Per germline, CDR1 SGHAT and CDR2 FQNNGV. The length of the CDR3 is 16 residues. The CDR3 here is CASSLDTFANTGELFF.

The chain joins TRBV7-2 to TRBJ1-4; TCRdb names TRBD1, which stays unverified in the absence of DNA. The CDR3 runs 14 residues. Germline loops: CDR1 SGHTA, CDR2 FQGNSA. CDR3 protein: CASSWTGLNEKLFF. Variable domain in full (rest from reference TRBV7-2 and TRBJ1-4): GAGVSQSPSNKVTEKGKDVELRCDPISGHTALYWYRQSLGQGLEFLIYFQGNSAPDKSGLPSDRFSAERTGGSVSTLTIQRTQQEDSAVYLCASSWTGLNEKLFFGSGTQLSVL.

The rearrangement uses TRBV12-3 or TRBV12-4 and TRBJ1-3. This CDR3 comprises 15 residues. CDR3 protein: CASSPTPGPGNTIYF.

The chain employs TRBV12-3 or TRBV12-4 and TRBJ2-2; TCRdb's D call, TRBD1, is unchecked because there is no DNA. The CDR3 runs to 15 residues. This chain's CDR3 is CASTRGQGNTGELFF.

CDR3 amino acids: CASSSGPTDTQYF. The V gene is TRBV7-2, the J gene TRBJ2-3; absent DNA, TCRdb's TRBD2 call cannot be checked. This CDR3 comprises 13 residues. Per the germline V gene, CDR1 is SGHTA and CDR2 is FQGNSA.

V and J are TRBV19 and TRBJ1-4; TCRdb calls TRBD1, which cannot be checked without DNA. This CDR3 is built from 14 residues. Germline V CDR1 and CDR2: LNHDA, SQIVND (reference sequence). The CDR3 sequence is CASTHQGRREKLFF. Looking up the rest from reference TRBV19 and TRBJ1-4 gives the full variable domain: DGGITQSPKYLFRKEGQNVTLSCEQNLNHDAMYWYRQDPGQGLRLIYYSQIVNDFQKGDIAEGYSVSREKKESFPLTVTSAQKNPTAFYLCASTHQGRREKLFFGSGTQLSVL.

The genes are TRBV3-1 and TRBJ2-5. Germline V gives CDR1 LGHDT, CDR2 YNNKEL (reference sequence). The CDR3 is 15 amino acids. The CDR3 here is CASSQVMRTQETQYF.

The chain uses TRBV20-1 and TRBJ2-6. The CDR3 totals 14 residues. Germline CDR1 and CDR2: DFQATT and SNEGSKA (reference sequence). This CDR3 is CSAEDPSGANVLTF.

The chain carries TRBV5-1 and TRBJ2-7; the TRBD1 assignment by TCRdb is unverifiable without DNA. Germline V gene sequence: CDR1 SGHRS, CDR2 YFSETQ. The CDR3 runs to 14 residues. This CDR3 is CASSLGQGVDEQYF.

The V and J genes are TRBV5-1 and TRBJ1-1. The CDR3 length is 15 residues. The V gene's germline CDR1 is SGHRS and CDR2 YFSETQ. The CDR3 sequence: CASSFSAVMNTEAFF.

The chain uses TRBV6-2 or TRBV6-3 and TRBJ2-1; TCRdb outputs TRBD1, but without DNA this stays unchecked. Germline assignment: CDR1 MNHEY and CDR2 SVGEGT. The CDR3 sequence is 16 residues long. The CDR3 region is CASSPRGAGMGNEQFF.

This chain joins TRBV30 and TRBJ2-7. Per the germline V gene, CDR1 is GTSNPN and CDR2 is SVGIG (reference sequence). This CDR3 is built from 16 residues. CDR3 region: CAWSGIPGQGTHEQYF.

The rearrangement uses TRBV15 and TRBJ1-4; TCRdb returns TRBD1, unconfirmable since there is no DNA. CDR1 LNHNV and CDR2 YYDKDF come from the germline V gene (reference sequence). The CDR3 is 15 residues long. The CDR3 region is CATSRGGTGNEKLFF.

V usage is TRBV27 and J usage is TRBJ1-4; lacking DNA, the TRBD1 call made by TCRdb goes unchecked. CDR3 length: 15 amino acids. The germline V gene has CDR1 MNHEY and CDR2 SMNVEV (reference sequence). CDR3 residues: CASRNPGSPNEKLFF.

This chain connects TRBV7-9 to TRBJ2-5. Germline V gene lookup returns CDR1 SEHNR and CDR2 FQNEAQ (reference sequence). The CDR3 has 14 residues. CDR3 sequence reads: CASSLPRGKETQYF.